These 19 T cell receptor beta chains originate from one sample sequenced in a study of blood T cell repertoires in COVID-19. Some clones are missing from TCRdb's copy, which holds only in-frame ones; the method was immunoSEQ multiplex PCR. The sample contains about 280,000 clones, nearly 90% of which appear only once. Sequencing input: peripheral blood. The receptors originated from a man between 18 and 35 years old with active or convalescent COVID-19.

This sequence joins TRBV11-2 and TRBJ2-7; TRBD1 might be the D (6 bases). Germline V gene data show CDR1 as SGHAT and CDR2 as FQNNGV. The CDR3 is 15 amino acids. Trimming removed 2 bases at V and 6 bases at J, with 17 bases between. CDR3 protein: CASSLQPGQSLEQYF. In nucleotides, the CDR3 is TGTGCCAGCAGCTTACAACCGGGACAATCCCTCGAGCAGTACTTC.

V and J are TRBV3-1 (or the pseudogene TRBV3-2) and TRBJ1-1; unclear D gene. CDR1 and CDR2 (germline): LGHDT, YNNKEL (reference sequence). V was shortened by 1 base and J by 3 bases, with 9 bases between the two germline ends. CDR3 length: 14 residues. CDR3 amino acids: CASSQGIPDTEAFF. The CDR3 coding sequence is TGTGCCAGCAGCCAAGGTATCCCGGACACTGAAGCTTTCTTT.

With respect to this clone: The junction and the germline gene differ at one end; a read error may be behind it. The rearrangement links TRBV19 to TRBJ1-1, with 8 bases lining up with TRBD1. This CDR3 contains 12 residues. Germline CDR1 reads LNHDA; CDR2 reads SQIVND (reference sequence). CDR3 nucleotides: TGTGCCAGTAGTACCAGGGGGCGAACGGGTCTCTTT. Its translation: CASSTRGRTGLF.

J is TRBJ1-5 and V is TRBV7-2, with D possibly TRBD1 on 5 matching bases. This CDR3 is built from 13 residues. The ends were cut back, 6 bases at V and 7 bases at J, with 13 bases in the middle. CDR1 and CDR2 from the germline V gene are SGHTA and FQGNSA. The CDR3, as DNA: TGTGCCAGCAGTTTACAGGTTACCCAGCCCCAGCATTTT. Its protein is CASSLQVTQPQHF.

J is TRBJ2-1 and V is TRBV7-3; 9 nucleotides match TRBD2. The junction had 2 bases not matched to a gene; V was cut back by 4 bases and J by 4 bases. CDR1 and CDR2 (germline): SGHTA, FQGTGA. The CDR3 length is 14 residues. CDR3 region: CASSYAGGYNEQFF. The CDR3 region has the DNA TGTGCCAGCAGCTATGCGGGGGGGTACAATGAGCAGTTCTTC.

This clone was counted once. The V call is TRBV5-1, the J call TRBJ1-4; 11 bases map to TRBD1. V shed 4 bases and J 7 bases; nucleotides not matched to a gene: 12. CDR1 and CDR2 from the germline V gene are SGHRS and YFSETQ. The CDR3 totals 17 residues. This CDR3 reads CASSLGFRTGGFEKLFF. Written as DNA, the CDR3 is TGCGCCAGCAGCCTGGGGTTCCGGACAGGGGGCTTTGAAAAACTGTTTTTT.

The rearrangement uses TRBV9 and TRBJ2-1; 7 nucleotides agree with TRBD2. The CDR3 spans 14 residues. Germline CDR1 and CDR2: SGDLS and YYNGEE. V shed 4 bases and J 8 bases; nucleotides not matched to a gene: 9. CDR3 DNA sequence: TGTGCCAGCAGCAAGAGCGGGACTATACATGAGCAGTTCTTC. Translation gives CASSKSGTIHEQFF.

This chain uses TRBV6-5 with TRBJ2-5; possibly TRBD1 for D (6 bases). The V and J ends lost 5 bases and 5 bases respectively, with 15 bases between them. The CDR3 has 14 residues. Looked up from germline, CDR1 is MNHEY and CDR2 is SVGAGI. CDR3 loop: CASSPNRARETQYF. CDR3 DNA sequence: TGTGCCAGCAGTCCCAACAGGGCTCGGGAGACCCAGTACTTC.

The chain has TRBV3-1 (or the pseudogene TRBV3-2) and TRBJ1-4; no firm D call. This CDR3 has 15 amino acids. Germline CDR1 is LGHDT and CDR2 is YNNKEL (reference sequence). Trimming removed 4 bases at V and 0 bases at J, with 9 bases between. This chain's CDR3 is CASSRGRATNEKLFF. CDR3 nucleotides: TGTGCCAGCAGCCGTGGGAGGGCAACTAATGAAAAACTGTTTTTT.

In the case of this clone: The sample carries other DNA sequences with the same CDR3. The rearrangement uses TRBV11-2 and TRBJ2-7; 7 bases map to TRBD1. The V gene end was trimmed by 5 bases and the J gene end by 4 bases; junction bases not matched to a gene: 8. CDR1 and CDR2 from the germline V gene are SGHAT and FQNNGV. This CDR3 contains 14 residues. The CDR3 sequence: CASSLGTALYEQYF. CDR3 nucleotides: TGTGCCAGCAGCCTTGGGACAGCCCTTTACGAGCAGTACTTC.

This rearrangement joins TRBV7-9 to TRBJ1-5; D may be TRBD1 (6 bases). Germline V gene data show CDR1 as SEHNR and CDR2 as FQNEAQ (reference sequence). The V gene lost 5 bases and the J gene lost 4 bases, with 12 bases spanning the gap. This CDR3 spans 14 amino acids. The chain's CDR3 is CASSPGGLNQPQHF. CDR3 nucleotide sequence: TGTGCCAGCAGCCCCGGGGGGCTTAATCAGCCCCAGCATTTT.

Notes on this clone: This specimen includes other DNA sequences encoding the same CDR3. The chain links TRBV2 to TRBJ2-2; 9 bases line up with TRBD2. This CDR3 has 13 residues. From germline, CDR1 is SNHLY and CDR2 FYNNEI. V dropped 11 bases and J dropped 0; count of bases not matched to a gene: 1. In DNA form, the CDR3 reads TGTGCCGCGGGGGGGACGAACACCGGGGAGCTGTTTTTT. Translating gives CAAGGTNTGELFF.

V gene TRBV7-9 combines with J gene TRBJ1-2; the D is unclear. The V end was cut by 1 base, the J end by 8 bases, with 11 bases between. Looked up from germline, CDR1 is SEHNR and CDR2 is FQNEAQ (reference sequence). The CDR3 is made up of 13 amino acids. CDR3 residues: CASSLGGMWGYTF. The CDR3 DNA is TGTGCCAGCAGCTTAGGAGGGATGTGGGGCTACACCTTC.

The chain recombines TRBV7-7 with TRBJ2-5; D gene uncertain. V lost 2 bases and J 0 bases, leaving 4 bases between the germline ends. Germline loops: CDR1 SSHAT, CDR2 FNYEAQ (reference sequence). This CDR3 comprises 13 residues. The CDR3 DNA reads TGTGCCAGCAGCTTAACAGACCAAGAGACCCAGTACTTC. Amino acid sequence: CASSLTDQETQYF.

V and J are TRBV4-3 and TRBJ2-6; 8 bases match TRBD1. Germline V lookup: CDR1 LGHNA, CDR2 YSLEER. This CDR3 comprises 18 residues. Germline trimming cut 3 bases from V and 0 bases from J; bases unmatched to any gene: 7. CDR3 nucleotide sequence: TGCGCCAGCAGCCAGGTCGGACAGGGCCTCTCTGGGGCCAACGTCCTGACTTTC. Protein: CASSQVGQGLSGANVLTF.

The chain joins TRBV3-1 (or the pseudogene TRBV3-2) to TRBJ1-2, with 9 bases lining up with TRBD1. The CDR3 loop spans 13 amino acids. J was trimmed by 8 bases and V by 5 bases; bases with no gene match: 6. CDR1 and CDR2 (germline): LGHDT, YNNKEL (reference sequence). The CDR3 bases are TGTGCCAGCAGCGGACAGGGGATGAACGGCTACACCTTC. This encodes CASSGQGMNGYTF.

The chain carries TRBV19 and TRBJ2-5, with 7 bases lining up with TRBD2. This CDR3 has 15 amino acids. Germline V lookup: CDR1 LNHDA, CDR2 SQIVND (reference sequence). Unmatched junction bases numbered 7, after V lost 3 bases and J lost 3 bases. CDR3 nucleotide sequence: TGTGCCAGTAGTATCATTGGGCTAGCGGAAGAGACCCAGTACTTC. This codes for CASSIIGLAEETQYF.

The chain has TRBV6-5 and TRBJ1-2; 7 nucleotides match TRBD1. CDR1 is MNHEY and CDR2 is SVGAGI in the germline V gene. J was trimmed by 6 bases and V by 5 bases; bases with no gene match: 3. The CDR3 has 12 amino acids. The DNA for the CDR3 is TGTGCCAGCAGTACCGGGACAGATGGCTACACCTTC. Translated: CASSTGTDGYTF.

This clone was found many times. The chain has TRBV6-4 and TRBJ2-2; 10 nucleotides align to TRBD2. Germline V gene sequence: CDR1 MRHNA, CDR2 SNTAGT. The CDR3 sequence is 16 residues long. The ends lost 3 bases at V and 6 bases at J; junction bases unmatched: 7. As DNA, the CDR3 is TGTGCCAGCAGTGAAGGGACTAGCGATCGACCCGGGGAGCTGTTTTTT. This encodes CASSEGTSDRPGELFF.